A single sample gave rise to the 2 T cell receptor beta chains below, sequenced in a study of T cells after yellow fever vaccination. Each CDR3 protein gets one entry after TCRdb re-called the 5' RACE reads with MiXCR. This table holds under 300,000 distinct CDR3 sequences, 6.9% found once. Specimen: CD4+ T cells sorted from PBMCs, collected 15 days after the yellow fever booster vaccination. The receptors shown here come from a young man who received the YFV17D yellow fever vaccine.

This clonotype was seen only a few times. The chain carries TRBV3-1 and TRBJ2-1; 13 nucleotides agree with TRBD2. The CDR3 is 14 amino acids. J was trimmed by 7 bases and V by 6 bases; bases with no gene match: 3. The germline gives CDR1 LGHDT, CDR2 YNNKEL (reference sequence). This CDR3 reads CASRRTSGSNEQFF. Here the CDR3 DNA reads TGTGCCAGCAGGCGGACTAGCGGGAGTAATGAGCAGTTCTTC.

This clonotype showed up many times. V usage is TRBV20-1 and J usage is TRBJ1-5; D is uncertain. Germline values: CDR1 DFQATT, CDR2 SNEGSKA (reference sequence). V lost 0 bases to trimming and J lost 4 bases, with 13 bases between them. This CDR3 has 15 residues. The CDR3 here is CSAREGSETNQPQHF. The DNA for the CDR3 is TGCAGTGCTAGAGAGGGATCGGAGACAAATCAGCCCCAGCATTTT.